This is a list of T cell receptor beta chains from one sample in a study of blood T cell repertoires in COVID-19. Sequencing used immunoSEQ multiplex PCR; TCRdb keeps in-frame clones, though not all of them. The sample comprises more than 20,000 clones, 73% of which are singletons, and less than 20% rests with the top ten. Sequencing was carried out using peripheral blood. These receptors came from a human donor in a cohort sampled during active or convalescent COVID-19. Both conserved end residues are part of each CDR3. The D gene is left open where the match is weak. Clone size is shown for a subset of rows, as once, few, many or a class of expanded clone.

TRBJ2-7 | - | - | TRBV6-5 | CASREDGKIHEQYF | TGTGCCTCCCGTGAGGATGGCAAAATCCACGAGCAGTACTTC
TRBJ2-2 | - | TRBD1 | TRBV11-2 | CASYTRGRGRPGELFF | TGTGCCAGTTATACCCGGGGCAGGGGGCGGCCCGGGGAGCTGTTTTTT
TRBJ1-2 | - | - | TRBV7-9 | CASSLGAGSSIYGYTF | TGTGCCAGCAGCTTAGGGGCAGGGTCGTCGATCTATGGCTACACCTTC
TRBJ1-2 | many | - | TRBV10-3 | CAISESGYGYTF | TGTGCCATCAGTGAGTCCGGGTATGGCTACACCTTC
TRBJ2-6 | - | - | TRBV7-9 | CASSLMRGSSGANVLTF | TGTGCCAGCAGCTTAATGCGAGGGAGCTCTGGGGCCAACGTCCTGACTTTC
TRBJ2-5 | once | TRBD2 | TRBV4-2 | CASSQGGAGGACETQYF | TGTGCCAGCAGCCAAGGGGGAGCGGGGGGCGCCTGTGAGACCCAGTACTTC
TRBJ2-1 | - | - | TRBV5-6 | CASSLFSEQFF | TGTGCCAGCAGCTTGTTTAGTGAGCAGTTCTTC
TRBJ2-7 | few | TRBD2 | TRBV27 | CASSSFTSGRSYEQYF | TGTGCCAGCAGTTCCTTCACTAGCGGGAGGTCATACGAGCAGTACTTC
TRBJ1-2 | once | TRBD1 | TRBV6-5 | CASTSTAGTVYGYTF | TGTGCCAGCACCTCAACCGCCGGGACAGTATATGGCTACACCTTC
TRBJ2-5 | - | - | TRBV11-2 | CASSLVRSGETQYF | TGTGCCAGCAGCTTAGTAAGGAGTGGAGAGACCCAGTACTTC
TRBJ1-1 | - | - | TRBV6-5 | CASTGGGRTEAFF | TGTGCCAGCACCGGTGGGGGGAGAACTGAAGCTTTCTTT
TRBJ1-5 | - | - | TRBV6-5 | CASSPGLNNQPQHF | TGTGCCAGCAGTCCGGGACTAAACAATCAGCCCCAGCATTTT
TRBJ2-5 | - | TRBD2 | TRBV9 | CASSSGLAALQETQYF | TGTGCCAGCAGCTCGGGACTAGCGGCCTTGCAAGAGACCCAGTACTTC
TRBJ2-2 | - | - | TRBV27 | CASSSPPPDGYGPGELFF | TGTGCCAGCAGTTCCCCTCCCCCCGACGGCTATGGGCCCGGGGAGCTGTTTTTT
TRBJ1-4 | - | - | TRBV11-2 | CASSFRHSRVVF | TGTGCCAGCAGCTTCCGACATTCCCGTGTAGTTTTT
TRBJ2-5 | few | TRBD2 | TRBV7-2 | CASSLGGSGKTQYF | TGTGCCAGCAGCTTAGGCGGGAGTGGGAAGACCCAGTACTTC
TRBJ2-3 | - | TRBD2 | TRBV27 | CASSLFGGGFTDTQYF | TGTGCCAGCAGTTTATTCGGCGGGGGGTTCACAGATACGCAGTATTTT
TRBJ2-5 | few | TRBD1 | TRBV6-2/TRBV6-3 | CASSVGQIVRETQYF | TGTGCCAGCAGTGTGGGACAGATAGTTCGAGAGACCCAGTACTTC
TRBJ2-6 | medium-sized | - | TRBV5-1 | CASSPQVRLGANVLTF | TGCGCCAGCAGCCCCCAGGTCAGGCTAGGGGCCAACGTCCTGACTTTC
TRBJ1-2 | - | - | TRBV4-1 | CASSQDNSYGYTF | TGCGCCAGCAGCCAAGATAACAGCTATGGCTACACCTTC
TRBJ1-3 | - | TRBD1 | TRBV18 | CASSILQGSGNTIYF | TGTGCCAGCTCGATCTTACAGGGGAGTGGAAACACCATATATTTT
TRBJ2-3 | once | - | TRBV18 | CASSPAADTQYF | TGTGCCAGCTCACCAGCGGCAGATACGCAGTATTTT
TRBJ1-3 | - | - | TRBV30 | CAWSVQGNTIYF | TGTGCCTGGAGTGTACAGGGAAACACCATATATTTT
TRBJ2-1 | - | - | TRBV11-2 | CASSTDSYNEQFF | TGTGCCAGCAGCACTGACTCCTACAATGAGCAGTTCTTC
TRBJ1-6 | - | - | TRBV5-1 | CASSLGPENGNSPLHF | TGCGCCAGCAGCTTGGGACCCGAGAACGGGAATTCACCCCTCCACTTT
TRBJ2-7 | - | - | TRBV10-2 | CASSPGRPISYEQYF | TGCGCCAGCAGCCCGGGAAGGCCTATATCCTACGAGCAGTACTTC
TRBJ2-7 | - | - | TRBV29-1 | CSVGIVASYEQYF | TGCAGCGTTGGCATAGTTGCGTCCTACGAGCAGTACTTC
TRBJ2-6 | - | TRBD2 | TRBV6-2/TRBV6-3 | CASSFLLAGDDSGANVLTF | TGTGCCAGCAGTTTCCTGCTAGCGGGGGACGACTCTGGGGCCAACGTCCTGACTTTC
TRBJ2-7 | - | - | TRBV4-1 | CASSQESALQAYEQYF | TGCGCCAGCAGCCAAGAAAGTGCACTACAAGCCTACGAGCAGTACTTC
TRBJ1-5 | - | - | TRBV5-6 | CASSPGDVQPQHF | TGTGCCAGCAGCCCGGGGGATGTTCAGCCCCAGCATTTT
TRBJ2-1 | - | TRBD2 | TRBV10-3 | CAISARLAGAYNEQFF | TGTGCCATCAGTGCCCGACTAGCGGGAGCATACAATGAGCAGTTCTTC
TRBJ1-4 | - | - | TRBV28 | CASSSLTRAVEEKLFF | TGTGCCAGCAGTTCTCTGACGCGGGCGGTGGAAGAAAAACTGTTTTTT
TRBJ2-7 | - | - | TRBV7-2 | CASSLGLYGYEQYF | TGTGCCAGCAGCTTAGGTCTCTACGGCTACGAGCAGTACTTC
TRBJ1-1 | - | TRBD1 | TRBV4-1 | CASSQDPRQGATEAFF | TGCGCCAGCAGCCAAGATCCTCGACAGGGAGCCACTGAAGCTTTCTTT
TRBJ1-1 | - | TRBD1 | TRBV6-5 | CATGQGAEAFF | TGTGCCACCGGACAGGGAGCTGAAGCTTTCTTT
TRBJ2-3 | - | - | TRBV6-6 | CASSYGHTDTQYF | TGTGCCAGCAGTTACGGACACACAGATACGCAGTATTTT
TRBJ2-3 | - | TRBD2 | TRBV9 | CASSILGGGADTQYF | TGTGCCAGCAGCATCCTCGGCGGGGGGGCAGATACGCAGTATTTT
TRBJ1-6 | - | - | TRBV19 | CASYSGGVGGSPLHF | TGTGCCTCCTATTCGGGAGGGGTCGGCGGTTCACCCCTCCACTTT
TRBJ1-3 | - | - | TRBV30 | CAWREIFSGNTIYF | TGTGCCTGGAGGGAGATATTCTCTGGAAACACCATATATTTT
TRBJ1-1 | - | TRBD1 | TRBV28 | CASSSNRGRKTEAFF | TGTGCCAGCAGTTCCAACAGGGGGCGTAAAACTGAAGCTTTCTTT
TRBJ2-7 | - | - | TRBV28 | CASKGKLYEQYF | TGTGCCAGCAAGGGGAAACTATACGAGCAGTACTTC